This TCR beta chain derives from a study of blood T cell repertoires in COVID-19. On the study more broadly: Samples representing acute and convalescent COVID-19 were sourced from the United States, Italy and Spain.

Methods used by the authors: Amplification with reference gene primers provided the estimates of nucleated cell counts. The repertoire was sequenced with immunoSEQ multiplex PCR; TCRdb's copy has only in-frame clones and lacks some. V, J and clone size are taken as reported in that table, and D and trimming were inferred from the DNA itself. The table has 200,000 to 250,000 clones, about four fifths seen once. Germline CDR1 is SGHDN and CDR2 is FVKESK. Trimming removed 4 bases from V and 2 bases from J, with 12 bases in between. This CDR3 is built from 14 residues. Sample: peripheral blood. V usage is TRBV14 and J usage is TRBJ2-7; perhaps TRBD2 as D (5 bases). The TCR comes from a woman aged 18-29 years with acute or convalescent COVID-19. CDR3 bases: TGTGCCAGCAGCCCGAGTTGGGGAGCCTACGAGCAGTACTTC. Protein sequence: CASSPSWGAYEQYF.